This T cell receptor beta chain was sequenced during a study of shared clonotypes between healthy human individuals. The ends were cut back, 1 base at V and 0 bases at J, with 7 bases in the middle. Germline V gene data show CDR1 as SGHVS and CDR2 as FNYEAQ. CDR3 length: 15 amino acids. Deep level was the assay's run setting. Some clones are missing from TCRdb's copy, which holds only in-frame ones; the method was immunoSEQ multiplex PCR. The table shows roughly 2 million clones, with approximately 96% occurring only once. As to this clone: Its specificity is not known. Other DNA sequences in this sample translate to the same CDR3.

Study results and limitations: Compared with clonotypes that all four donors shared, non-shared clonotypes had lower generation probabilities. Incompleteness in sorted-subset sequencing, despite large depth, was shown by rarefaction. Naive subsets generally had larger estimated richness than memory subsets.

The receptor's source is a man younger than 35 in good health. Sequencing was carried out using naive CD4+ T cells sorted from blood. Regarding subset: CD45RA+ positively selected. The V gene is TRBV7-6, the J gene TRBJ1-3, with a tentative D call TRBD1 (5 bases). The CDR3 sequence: CASSLEGSSGNTIYF. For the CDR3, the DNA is TGTGCCAGCAGCTTAGAGGGGAGCTCTGGAAACACCATATATTTT.